This T cell receptor (beta chain) was obtained from a study of shared clonotypes between healthy human individuals. Overall study findings and caveats: Compared with clonotypes that all four donors shared, non-shared clonotypes had lower generation probabilities.

Trimming took 5 bases from V and 8 from J, leaving 18 bases between them. There are 14 residues in the CDR3. Germline values: CDR1 MNHEY, CDR2 SVGAGI. As regards this clone: Antigen: not known.

This table comes from immunoSEQ multiplex PCR, and its TCRdb copy is limited to in-frame clones, with some not included. The sample lists under 1,100,000 clones, 70% to 80% occurring once. This receptor was identified in a man in his late teens or twenties in good health. Some clones in this sample may be carry-over from other donors' samples. This chain connects TRBV6-5 to TRBJ1-2, with a possible D match to TRBD1 (5 bases). What was sequenced was memory CD4+ T cells from PBMCs. As to subset: CD45RA-negative fraction. CDR3 sequence reads: CASSPTRGMGGYTF. The CDR3 DNA sequence: TGTGCCAGCAGTCCCACCCGGGGGATGGGGGGCTACACCTTC.